This T cell receptor (beta chain) derives from a study of shared clonotypes between healthy human individuals. Study-level information: Researchers drew samples from a couple of women and three men aged 18 to 49.

This table comes from immunoSEQ multiplex PCR, and its TCRdb copy is limited to in-frame clones, with some not included. Of 1.6 million or so clones listed, roughly 96% are singletons. Looked up from germline, CDR1 is KGHSH and CDR2 is LQKENI. The CDR3 loop spans 14 amino acids. The V gene lost 3 bases and the J gene lost 5 bases, with 12 bases spanning the gap. Sample: naive CD4+ T cells sorted from blood. Subset indicated: CD45RA+ positively selected. The chain couples TRBV18 to TRBJ2-3, with no clear D. The TCR sequence derives from a man younger than 40 in good health. CDR3 region: CASSPAVEVDTQYF. DNA for the CDR3: TGTGCCAGCTCACCCGCCGTGGAAGTAGATACGCAGTATTTT. Complete variable domain (other parts from reference TRBV18 and TRBJ2-3): NAGVMQNPRHLVRRRGQEARLRCSPMKGHSHVYWYRQLPEEGLKFMVYLQKENIIDESGMPKERFSAEFPKEGPSILRIQQVVRGDSAAYFCASSPAVEVDTQYFGPGTRLTVL.